Following are 21 T cell receptor beta chains from one sample sequenced in a study of control samples from healthy donors and cancer patients (dated by TCRdb to about 2020). The library was produced with the immunoSEQ multiplex PCR assay. TCRdb carries this immuneACCESS record with in-frame sequences only. Its versions omit some clonotypes, under half of them owing to an unresolved V gene in the studies checked, with the rest unexplained. For this sample there are approximately 150,000 clones; about 86% appear just once. The ten largest clones capture around 1.6% of the sample. Input material: blood. The origin of the receptors is a man younger than 35 in good health.

CDR3 protein: CASSQVGPGTAYGYTF. The CDR3 DNA is TGTGCCAGCAGCCAAGTCGGGCCCGGGACAGCCTATGGCTACACCTTC. The rearrangement joins TRBV14 to TRBJ1-2; 7 positions agree with TRBD1. Germline assignment: CDR1 SGHDN and CDR2 FVKESK. Trimming took 1 base from V and 4 from J; bases not matched to a gene: 9. The CDR3 loop spans 16 amino acids.

The V gene is TRBV5-1, the J gene TRBJ2-7, with D tentatively TRBD2 (6 bases). V was cut by 0 bases and J by 6 bases, with 16 bases left in between. Germline values: CDR1 SGHRS, CDR2 YFSETQ. The length of the CDR3 is 15 residues. This chain's CDR3 is CASSLVLRGDSEQYF. The CDR3 nucleotides read TGCGCCAGCAGCTTGGTTCTTCGCGGGGACTCCGAGCAGTACTTC.

The chain recombines TRBV7-3 with TRBJ2-3, with 11 nucleotides matching TRBD2. The V segment lost 0 bases and the J segment 6 bases; nucleotides outside the gene matches: 14. The CDR3 contains 19 residues. Germline CDR1 is SGHTA and CDR2 is FQGTGA. In DNA form, the CDR3 reads TGTGCCAGCAGCTTAACTTCTGGGCTAGCGGGGGGCCCCCCCGATACGCAGTATTTT. Amino acids: CASSLTSGLAGGPPDTQYF.

This clone showed up just once. The DNA of the CDR3 is TGTGCCAGCAGCTCTAGGTCCCCTAGCGGGGGGTTGTATGAGCAGTTCTTC. Its translation is CASSSRSPSGGLYEQFF. The rearrangement links TRBV21-1 to TRBJ2-1; the tabulated D call, TRBD2, remains unverified against the DNA. TRBV21-1 is assigned pseudogene status. The CDR3 is 17 amino acids.

The V gene is TRBV5-1, the J gene TRBJ2-5; possible D gene TRBD1, 6 bases. There are 15 residues in the CDR3. Germline V gene data show CDR1 as SGHRS and CDR2 as YFSETQ. V was pared by 0 bases and J by 2 bases, with 11 bases between. CDR3 in amino acids: CASSLEGQDQETQYF. The CDR3 coding sequence is TGCGCCAGCAGCTTGGAGGGACAAGATCAAGAGACCCAGTACTTC. Full variable domain (remainder filled in from reference TRBV5-1 and TRBJ2-5): KAGVTQTPRYLIKTRGQQVTLSCSPISGHRSVSWYQQTPGQGLQFLFEYFSETQRNKGNFPGRFSGRQFSNSRSEMNVSTLELGDSALYLCASSLEGQDQETQYFGPGTRLLVL.

V gene TRBV7-9 combines with J gene TRBJ2-7, with a tentative D call TRBD1 (5 bases). V was shortened by 5 bases and J by 1 base, with 15 bases between the two germline ends. The CDR3 has 15 residues. From germline, CDR1 is SEHNR and CDR2 FQNEAQ (reference sequence). The DNA of the CDR3 is TGTGCCAGCAGCGCAACCCAGGGTTATTCCTACGAGCAGTACTTC. Amino acid sequence: CASSATQGYSYEQYF.

The chain employs TRBV28 and TRBJ1-2; D gene unclear. This CDR3 has 14 residues. Germline CDR1 reads MDHEN; CDR2 reads SYDVKM. V was clipped by 7 bases and J by 4 bases, with 16 bases between them. The DNA for the CDR3 is TGTGCCAGCAAGGGTTTAGGTATCCGCTATGGCTACACCTTC. Protein product: CASKGLGIRYGYTF.

This chain connects TRBV2 to TRBJ2-2, with D perhaps TRBD2 (6 bases). The CDR3 is made up of 15 amino acids. Between the trimmed V and J ends, which lost 3 bases and 2 bases, there was a span of 10 bases. The germline gives CDR1 SNHLY, CDR2 FYNNEI. CDR3: CASSDVRGNTGELFF. The CDR3 region has the DNA TGTGCCAGCAGTGATGTGCGGGGAAACACCGGGGAGCTGTTTTTT.

The chain uses TRBV7-9 and TRBJ1-6; D gene uncertain. This CDR3 is 15 amino acids long. Trimming took off 1 base at V and 8 bases at J, with 12 bases between the two ends. The germline V gene encodes CDR1 SEHNR and CDR2 FQNEAQ (reference sequence). The CDR3 protein is CASSLEQSGDSPLHF. The CDR3 region has the DNA TGTGCCAGCAGCTTAGAACAGTCAGGAGATTCACCCCTCCACTTT.

This chain connects TRBV27 to TRBJ2-5; tentative D call: TRBD2 (5 bases). This CDR3 is built from 11 residues. The germline gives CDR1 MNHEY, CDR2 SMNVEV (reference sequence). The V end was cut by 7 bases, the J end by 7 bases, with 10 bases between. CDR3 sequence: CASIFSGTQYF. The CDR3 bases are TGTGCCAGCATATTCAGCGGGACCCAGTACTTC.

The genes are TRBV4-3 and TRBJ1-5; 8 bases agree with TRBD1. The CDR3 is made up of 17 amino acids. The germline V gene encodes CDR1 LGHNA and CDR2 YSLEER. V lost 0 bases, J lost 5 bases, and 9 bases stayed unmatched. In DNA form, the CDR3 reads TGCGCCAGCAGCCAAGATCATCCTCCACAGGGGGATCAGCCCCAGCATTTT. Its protein is CASSQDHPPQGDQPQHF.

The V call is TRBV5-1, the J call TRBJ2-1, with a weak D call TRBD1 (6 bases). The CDR3 covers 15 residues. Trimming pared 6 bases from V and 7 bases from J, leaving 20 bases between. CDR1 and CDR2 (germline): SGHRS, YFSETQ. The CDR3 DNA reads as TGCGCCAGCACCACGGGCCCAGGGGAGACGAATGAGCAGTTCTTC. As protein: CASTTGPGETNEQFF.

The chain links TRBV7-2 to TRBJ2-5; D gene unclear. CDR3 length: 14 amino acids. Germline values: CDR1 SGHTA, CDR2 FQGNSA. The V end was cut by 5 bases, the J end by 0 bases, with 10 bases between. The CDR3 is CASSPDRYQETQYF. CDR3 sequence (DNA): TGTGCCAGCAGCCCGGACCGGTACCAAGAGACCCAGTACTTC.

The J gene is TRBJ1-4, the V gene TRBV15; D uncertain. Trimming cost V 0 bases and J 0 bases, with 11 bases left between them. This CDR3 spans 17 amino acids. Germline loops: CDR1 LNHNV, CDR2 YYDKDF (reference sequence). The DNA of the CDR3 is TGTGCCACCAGCAGAGATTATGTCCTCCCAACTAATGAAAAACTGTTTTTT. It encodes CATSRDYVLPTNEKLFF.

The chain carries TRBV27 and TRBJ2-1; no definite D call. CDR3 length: 15 amino acids. Germline CDR1 MNHEY, CDR2 SMNVEV (reference sequence). Trimming pared 2 bases from V and 8 bases from J, leaving 16 bases between. CDR3 sequence (DNA): TGTGCCAGCAGTTTAGCCCAATTAGGCCAGCATGAGCAGTTCTTC. As protein: CASSLAQLGQHEQFF.

The chain links TRBV6-6 to TRBJ2-7, with unresolved D. Germline V gene lookup returns CDR1 MNHNY and CDR2 SVGAGI (reference sequence). V shed 2 bases and J shed 5 bases, with 13 bases lying between them. This CDR3 has 14 residues. The CDR3 DNA sequence: TGTGCCAGCAGTTACGGGCGCAAGGGTGACGAGCAGTACTTC. Amino acids: CASSYGRKGDEQYF.

The rearrangement uses TRBV5-6 and TRBJ2-7; TRBD1 matches 8 bases. This CDR3 has 15 residues. V was clipped by 1 base and J by 6 bases; unmatched bases: 9. Looked up from germline, CDR1 is SGHDT and CDR2 is YYEEEE. CDR3 sequence: CASSLTGAGGREQYF. The DNA for the CDR3 is TGTGCCAGCAGCTTGACGGGGGCAGGGGGCCGCGAGCAGTACTTC. Full variable domain (missing parts from reference TRBV5-6 and TRBJ2-7): DAGVTQSPTHLIKTRGQQVTLRCSPKSGHDTVSWYQQALGQGPQFIFQYYEEEERQRGNFPDRFSGHQFPNYSSELNVNALLLGDSALYLCASSLTGAGGREQYFGPGTRLTVT.

The chain recombines TRBV7-9 with TRBJ1-1; D gene ambiguous. V was cut by 5 bases and J by 4 bases, with 8 bases left in between. This CDR3 has 12 residues. Germline V gene data show CDR1 as SEHNR and CDR2 as FQNEAQ (reference sequence). This CDR3 is CASSDLSTEAFF. The CDR3 DNA follows: TGTGCCAGCAGCGATTTGAGCACTGAAGCTTTCTTT.

This clone was seen a handful of times. V gene TRBV10-3 combines with J gene TRBJ2-5, with D tentatively TRBD2 (5 bases). Germline CDR1 ENHRY, CDR2 SYGVKD. The V end lost 6 bases, the J end lost 4 bases, and 12 bases lay between the germline ends. The CDR3 has 13 residues. CDR3: CAISPVEGETQYF. Written as DNA, the CDR3 is TGTGCCATCAGCCCAGTAGAGGGAGAGACCCAGTACTTC.

This clone was detected only a few times. The chain combines TRBV2 with TRBJ1-2, with TRBD1 identical over 9 bases. The V gene end was trimmed by 5 bases and the J gene end by 8 bases; junction bases not matched to a gene: 9. Germline-derived CDR1 and CDR2 are SNHLY and FYNNEI. The CDR3 sequence is 14 residues long. CDR3 loop: CASSPLTGGDGYTF. The CDR3 bases are TGTGCCAGCAGTCCCTTGACAGGGGGAGACGGCTACACCTTC.

J is TRBJ2-3 and V is TRBV7-2; 14 nucleotides agree with TRBD2. Germline CDR1 and CDR2: SGHTA and FQGNSA. The length of the CDR3 is 18 residues. Losses at the gene ends were 5 bases for V and 1 base for J; bases not matched to a gene: 8. The CDR3 protein is CASSQGLAGGWGTDTQYF. Here the CDR3 DNA reads TGTGCCAGCAGCCAAGGACTAGCGGGGGGATGGGGCACAGATACGCAGTATTTT.